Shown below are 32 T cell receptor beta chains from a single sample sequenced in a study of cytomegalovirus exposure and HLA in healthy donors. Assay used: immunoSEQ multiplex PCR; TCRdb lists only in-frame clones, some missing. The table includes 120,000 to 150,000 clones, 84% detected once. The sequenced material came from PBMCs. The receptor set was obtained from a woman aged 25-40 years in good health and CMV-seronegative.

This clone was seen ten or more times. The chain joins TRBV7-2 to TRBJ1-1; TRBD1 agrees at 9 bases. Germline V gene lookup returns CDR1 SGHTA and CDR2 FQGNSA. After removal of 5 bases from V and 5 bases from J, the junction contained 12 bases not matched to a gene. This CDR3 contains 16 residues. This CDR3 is CASSPKGGQGTTEAFF. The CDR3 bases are TGTGCCAGCAGCCCGAAGGGAGGACAGGGGACGACTGAAGCTTTCTTT. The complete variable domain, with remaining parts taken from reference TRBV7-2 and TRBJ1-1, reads GAGVSQSPSNKVTEKGKDVELRCDPISGHTALYWYRQSLGQGLEFLIYFQGNSAPDKSGLPSDRFSAERTGGSVSTLTIQRTQQEDSAVYLCASSPKGGQGTTEAFFGQGTRLTVV.

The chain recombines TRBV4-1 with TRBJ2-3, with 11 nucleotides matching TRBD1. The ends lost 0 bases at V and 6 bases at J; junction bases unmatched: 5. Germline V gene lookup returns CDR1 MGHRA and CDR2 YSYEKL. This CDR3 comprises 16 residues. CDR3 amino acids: CASSQDRTGGWDTQYF. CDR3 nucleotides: TGCGCCAGCAGCCAAGATCGGACAGGGGGCTGGGATACGCAGTATTTT.

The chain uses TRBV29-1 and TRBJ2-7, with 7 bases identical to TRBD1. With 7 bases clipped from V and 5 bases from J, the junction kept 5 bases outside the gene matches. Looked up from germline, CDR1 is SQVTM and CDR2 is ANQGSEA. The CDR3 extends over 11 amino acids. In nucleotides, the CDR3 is TGCAGCGCAAAGCAGGGGGACGAGCAGTACTTC. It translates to CSAKQGDEQYF.

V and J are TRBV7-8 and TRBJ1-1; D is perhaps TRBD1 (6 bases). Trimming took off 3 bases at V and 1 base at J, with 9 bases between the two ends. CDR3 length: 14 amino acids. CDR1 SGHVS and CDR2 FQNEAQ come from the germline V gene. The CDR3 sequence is CASSFHRENTEAFF. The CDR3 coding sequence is TGTGCCAGCAGCTTTCACAGGGAGAACACTGAAGCTTTCTTT. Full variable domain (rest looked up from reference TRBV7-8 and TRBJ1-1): GAGVSQSPRYKVAKRGQDVALRCDPISGHVSLFWYQQALGQGPEFLTYFQNEAQLDKSGLPSDRFFAERPEGSVSTLKIQRTQQEDSAVYLCASSFHRENTEAFFGQGTRLTVV.

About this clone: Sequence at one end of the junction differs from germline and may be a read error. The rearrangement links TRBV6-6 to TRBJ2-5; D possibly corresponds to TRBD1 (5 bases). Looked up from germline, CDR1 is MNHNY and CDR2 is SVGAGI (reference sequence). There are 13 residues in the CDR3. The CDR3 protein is CASSYEYGADSDF. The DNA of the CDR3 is TGTGCCAGCAGTTACGAGTATGGGGCGGATTCAGACTTC.

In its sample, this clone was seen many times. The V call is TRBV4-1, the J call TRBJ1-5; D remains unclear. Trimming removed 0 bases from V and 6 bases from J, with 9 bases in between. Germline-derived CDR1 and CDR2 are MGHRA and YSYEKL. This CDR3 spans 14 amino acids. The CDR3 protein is CASSQDQRSQPQHF. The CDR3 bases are TGCGCCAGCAGCCAAGATCAAAGGAGTCAGCCCCAGCATTTT.

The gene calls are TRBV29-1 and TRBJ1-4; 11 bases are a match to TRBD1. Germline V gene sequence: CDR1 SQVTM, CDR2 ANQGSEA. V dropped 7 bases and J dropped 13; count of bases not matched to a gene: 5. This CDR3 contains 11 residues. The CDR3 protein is CSAGQGAGLFF. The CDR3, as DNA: TGCAGCGCCGGACAGGGGGCCGGACTGTTTTTT.

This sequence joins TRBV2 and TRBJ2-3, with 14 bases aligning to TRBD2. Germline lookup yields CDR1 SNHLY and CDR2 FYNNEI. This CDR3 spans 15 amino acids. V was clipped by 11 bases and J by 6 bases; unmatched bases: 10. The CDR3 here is CAASGGTSGGDTQYF. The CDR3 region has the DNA TGTGCCGCCTCGGGAGGGACTAGCGGGGGCGATACGCAGTATTTT.

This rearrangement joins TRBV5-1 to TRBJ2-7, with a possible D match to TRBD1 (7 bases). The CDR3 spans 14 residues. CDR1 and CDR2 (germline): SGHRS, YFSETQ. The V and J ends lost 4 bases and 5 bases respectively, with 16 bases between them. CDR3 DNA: TGCGCCAGCAGCGCGGGACAGTTGGCTGACGAGCAGTACTTC. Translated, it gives CASSAGQLADEQYF.

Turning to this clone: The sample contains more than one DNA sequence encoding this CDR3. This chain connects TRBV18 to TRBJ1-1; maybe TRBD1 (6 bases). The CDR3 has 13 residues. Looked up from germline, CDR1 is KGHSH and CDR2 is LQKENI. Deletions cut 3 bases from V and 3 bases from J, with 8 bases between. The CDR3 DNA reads TGTGCCAGCTCACCCAGGGGAGACACTGAAGCTTTCTTT. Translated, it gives CASSPRGDTEAFF.

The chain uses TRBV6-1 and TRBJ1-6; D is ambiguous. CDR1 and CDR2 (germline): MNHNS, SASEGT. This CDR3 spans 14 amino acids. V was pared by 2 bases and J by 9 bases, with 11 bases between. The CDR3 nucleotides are TGTGCCAGCAGTGAATTCCTTTGGGCTTCACCCCTCCACTTT. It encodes CASSEFLWASPLHF.

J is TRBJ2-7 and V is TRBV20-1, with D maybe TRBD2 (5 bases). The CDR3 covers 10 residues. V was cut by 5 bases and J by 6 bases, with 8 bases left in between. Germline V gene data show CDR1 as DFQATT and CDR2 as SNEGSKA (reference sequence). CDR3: CSAVRGEQYF. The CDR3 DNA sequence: TGCAGTGCTGTTCGGGGCGAGCAGTACTTC.

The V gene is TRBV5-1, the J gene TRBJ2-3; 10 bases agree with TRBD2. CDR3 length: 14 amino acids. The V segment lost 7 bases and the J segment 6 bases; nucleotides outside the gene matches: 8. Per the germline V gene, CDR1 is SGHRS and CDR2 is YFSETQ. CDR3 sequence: CASQAAGGRDTQYF. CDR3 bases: TGCGCCAGCCAAGCAGCGGGGGGGAGGGATACGCAGTATTTT.

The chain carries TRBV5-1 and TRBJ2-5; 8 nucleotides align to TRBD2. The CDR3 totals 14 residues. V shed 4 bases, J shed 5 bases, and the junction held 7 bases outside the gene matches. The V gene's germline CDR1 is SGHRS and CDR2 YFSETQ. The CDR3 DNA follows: TGCGCCAGCAGCCCCGGGGGGGCCTGGGAGACCCAGTACTTC. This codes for CASSPGGAWETQYF.

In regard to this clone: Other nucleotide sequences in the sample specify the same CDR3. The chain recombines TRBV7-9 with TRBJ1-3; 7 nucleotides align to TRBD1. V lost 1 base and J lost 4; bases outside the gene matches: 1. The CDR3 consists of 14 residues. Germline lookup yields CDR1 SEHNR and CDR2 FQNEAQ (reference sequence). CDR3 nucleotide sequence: TGTGCCAGCAGCTTAGGGACAGGAGGAAACACCATATATTTT. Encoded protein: CASSLGTGGNTIYF.

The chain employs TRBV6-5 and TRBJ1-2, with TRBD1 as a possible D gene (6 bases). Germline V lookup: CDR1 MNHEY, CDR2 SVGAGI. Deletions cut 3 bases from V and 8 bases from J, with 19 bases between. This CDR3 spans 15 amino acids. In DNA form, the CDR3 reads TGTGCCAGCAGTTATTCATCACTACAGGGTGGGGGCTACACCTTC. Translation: CASSYSSLQGGGYTF.

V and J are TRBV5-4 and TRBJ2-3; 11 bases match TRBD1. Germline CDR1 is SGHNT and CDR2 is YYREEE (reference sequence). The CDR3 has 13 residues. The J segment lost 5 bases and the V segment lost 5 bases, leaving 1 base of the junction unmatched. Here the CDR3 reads CASRDRGQDTQYF. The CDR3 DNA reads TGTGCCAGCAGGGACAGGGGGCAAGATACGCAGTATTTT.

The CDR3 is CAWSTLEDGDQPQHF. Written as DNA, the CDR3 is TGTGCCTGGAGTACCTTAGAAGACGGGGATCAGCCCCAGCATTTT. V is TRBV30 and J is TRBJ1-5; D gene ambiguous. The germline V gene has CDR1 GTSNPN and CDR2 SVGIG (reference sequence). The length of the CDR3 is 15 residues. Trimming took off 2 bases at V and 5 bases at J, with 16 bases between the two ends.

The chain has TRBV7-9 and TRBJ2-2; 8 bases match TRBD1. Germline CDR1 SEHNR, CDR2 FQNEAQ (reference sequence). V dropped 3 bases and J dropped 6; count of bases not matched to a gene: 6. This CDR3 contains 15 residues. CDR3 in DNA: TGTGCCAGCAGCTTGCGGACAGGGATCGCCGGGGAGCTGTTTTTT. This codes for CASSLRTGIAGELFF. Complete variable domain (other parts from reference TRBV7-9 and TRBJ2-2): DTGVSQNPRHKITKRGQNVTFRCDPISEHNRLYWYRQTLGQGPEFLTYFQNEAQLEKSRLLSDRFSAERPKGSFSTLEIQRTEQGDSAMYLCASSLRTGIAGELFFGEGSRLTVL.

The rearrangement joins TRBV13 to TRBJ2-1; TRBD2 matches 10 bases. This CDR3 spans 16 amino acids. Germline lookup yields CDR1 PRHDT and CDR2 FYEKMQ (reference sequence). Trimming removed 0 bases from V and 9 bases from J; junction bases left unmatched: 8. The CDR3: CASSLGAGGPSPEQFF. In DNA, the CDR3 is TGTGCCAGCAGCTTAGGAGCGGGGGGGCCTTCACCTGAGCAGTTCTTC.

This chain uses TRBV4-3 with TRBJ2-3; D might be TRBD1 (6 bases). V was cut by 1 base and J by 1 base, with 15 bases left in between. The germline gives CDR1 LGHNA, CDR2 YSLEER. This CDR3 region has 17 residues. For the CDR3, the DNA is TGCGCCAGCAGCCAAGGGGCCCTTCGACAGGGCACAGATACGCAGTATTTT. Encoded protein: CASSQGALRQGTDTQYF.

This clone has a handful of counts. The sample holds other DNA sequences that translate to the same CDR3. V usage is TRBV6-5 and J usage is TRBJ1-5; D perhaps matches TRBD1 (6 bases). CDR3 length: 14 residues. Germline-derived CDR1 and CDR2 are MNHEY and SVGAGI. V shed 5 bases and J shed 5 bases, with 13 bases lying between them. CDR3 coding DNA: TGTGCCAGCAGTAAACAGGGACGGGATCAGCCCCAGCATTTT. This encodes CASSKQGRDQPQHF.

The CDR3 DNA follows: TGCGCCAGCAGCCGACTAGCGGGGGGCCACACCGGGGAGCTGTTTTTT. Amino acid sequence: CASSRLAGGHTGELFF. V usage is TRBV5-1 and J usage is TRBJ2-2; 13 bases line up with TRBD2. This CDR3 has 16 residues. Germline values: CDR1 SGHRS, CDR2 YFSETQ. With 4 bases clipped from V and 3 bases from J, the junction kept 3 bases outside the gene matches.

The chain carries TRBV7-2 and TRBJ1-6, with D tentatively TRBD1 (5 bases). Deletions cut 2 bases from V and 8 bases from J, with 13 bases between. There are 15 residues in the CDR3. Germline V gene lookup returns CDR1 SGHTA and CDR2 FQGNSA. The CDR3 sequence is CASSLFPGWDSPLHF. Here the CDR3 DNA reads TGTGCCAGCAGCTTATTTCCAGGGTGGGATTCACCCCTCCACTTT.

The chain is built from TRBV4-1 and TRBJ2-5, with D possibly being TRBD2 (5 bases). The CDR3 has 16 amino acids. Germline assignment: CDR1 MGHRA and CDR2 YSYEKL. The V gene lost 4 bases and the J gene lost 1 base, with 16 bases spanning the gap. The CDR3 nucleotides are TGCGCCAGCAGCCCTACGAGGGCCCGATCCCAAGAGACCCAGTACTTC. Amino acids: CASSPTRARSQETQYF.

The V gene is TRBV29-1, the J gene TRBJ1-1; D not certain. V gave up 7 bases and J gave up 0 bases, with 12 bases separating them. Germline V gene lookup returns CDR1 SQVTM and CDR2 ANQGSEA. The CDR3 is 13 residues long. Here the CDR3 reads CSARRLMNTEAFF. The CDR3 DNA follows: TGCAGCGCCCGCAGATTAATGAACACTGAAGCTTTCTTT.

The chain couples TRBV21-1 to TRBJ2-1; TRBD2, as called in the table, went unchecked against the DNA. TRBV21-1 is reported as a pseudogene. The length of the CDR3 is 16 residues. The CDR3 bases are TGTGCCAGCAGCAAGTCAGGGGTCCCTAGCGGGGGAAAGCAGTTCTTC. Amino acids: CASSKSGVPSGGKQFF.

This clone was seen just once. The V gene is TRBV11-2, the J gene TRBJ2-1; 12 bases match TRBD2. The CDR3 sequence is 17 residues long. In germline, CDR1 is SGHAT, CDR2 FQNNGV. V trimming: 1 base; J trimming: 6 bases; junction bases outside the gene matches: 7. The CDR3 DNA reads TGTGCCAGCAGCTTAGTTTCTCTAGCGGGGGGGTCCAATGAGCAGTTCTTC. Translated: CASSLVSLAGGSNEQFF.

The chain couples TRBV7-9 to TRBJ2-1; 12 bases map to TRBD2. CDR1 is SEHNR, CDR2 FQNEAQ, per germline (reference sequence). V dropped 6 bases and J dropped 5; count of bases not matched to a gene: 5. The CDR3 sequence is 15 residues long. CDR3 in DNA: TGTGCCAGCAGACAACTAGCGGGGGGCCACAATGAGCAGTTCTTC. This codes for CASRQLAGGHNEQFF.

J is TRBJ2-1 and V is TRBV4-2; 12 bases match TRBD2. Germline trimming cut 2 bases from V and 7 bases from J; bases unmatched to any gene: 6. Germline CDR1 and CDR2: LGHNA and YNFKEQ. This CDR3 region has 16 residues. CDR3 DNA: TGTGCCAGCAGCCAACGGACTAGCGGGGACTCGAATGAGCAGTTCTTC. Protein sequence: CASSQRTSGDSNEQFF.

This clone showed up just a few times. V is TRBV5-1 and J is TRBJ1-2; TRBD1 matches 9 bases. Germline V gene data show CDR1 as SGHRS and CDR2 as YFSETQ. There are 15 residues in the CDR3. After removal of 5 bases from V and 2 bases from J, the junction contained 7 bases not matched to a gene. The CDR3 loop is CASRAGQGINYGYTF. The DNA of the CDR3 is TGCGCCAGCAGGGCGGGACAGGGAATCAACTATGGCTACACCTTC.

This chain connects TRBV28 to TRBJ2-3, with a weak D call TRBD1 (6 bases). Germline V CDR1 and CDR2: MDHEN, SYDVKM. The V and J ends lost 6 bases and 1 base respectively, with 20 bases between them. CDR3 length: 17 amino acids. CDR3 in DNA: TGTGCCAGCAGCAACCCGGTGGGGGCAACGGGCACAGATACGCAGTATTTT. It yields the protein CASSNPVGATGTDTQYF.